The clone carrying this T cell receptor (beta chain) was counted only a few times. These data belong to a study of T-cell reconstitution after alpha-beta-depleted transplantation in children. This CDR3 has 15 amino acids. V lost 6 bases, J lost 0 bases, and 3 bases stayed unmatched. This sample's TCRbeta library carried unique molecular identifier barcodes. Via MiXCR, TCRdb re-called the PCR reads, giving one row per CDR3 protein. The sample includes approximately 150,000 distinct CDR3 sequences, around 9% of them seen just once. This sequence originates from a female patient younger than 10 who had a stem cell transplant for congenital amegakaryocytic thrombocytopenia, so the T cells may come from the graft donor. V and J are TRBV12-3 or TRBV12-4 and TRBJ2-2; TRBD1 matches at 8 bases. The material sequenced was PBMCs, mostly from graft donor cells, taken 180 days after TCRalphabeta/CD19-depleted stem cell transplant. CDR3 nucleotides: TGTGCCAGCAGATCGGACAGGGCGAACACCGGGGAGCTGTTTTTT. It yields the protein CASRSDRANTGELFF.